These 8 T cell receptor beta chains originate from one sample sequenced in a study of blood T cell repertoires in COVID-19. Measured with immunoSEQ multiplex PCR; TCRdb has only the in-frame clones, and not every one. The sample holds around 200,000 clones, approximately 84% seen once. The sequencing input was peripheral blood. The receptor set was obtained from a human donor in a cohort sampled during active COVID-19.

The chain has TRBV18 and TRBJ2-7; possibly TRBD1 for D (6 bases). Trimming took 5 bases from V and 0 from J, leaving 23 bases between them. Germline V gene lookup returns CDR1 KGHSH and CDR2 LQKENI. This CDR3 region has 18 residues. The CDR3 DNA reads TGTGCCAGCTCAACCACAACACCCGGGACACCGAGCTCCTACGAGCAGTACTTC. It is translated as CASSTTTPGTPSSYEQYF.

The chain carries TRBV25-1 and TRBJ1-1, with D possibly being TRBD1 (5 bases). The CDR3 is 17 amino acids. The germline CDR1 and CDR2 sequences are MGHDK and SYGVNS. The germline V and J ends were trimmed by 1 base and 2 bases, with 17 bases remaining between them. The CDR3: CASSELRQGILNTEAFF. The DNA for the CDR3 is TGTGCCAGCAGTGAATTGCGGCAGGGTATCTTAAACACTGAAGCTTTCTTT.

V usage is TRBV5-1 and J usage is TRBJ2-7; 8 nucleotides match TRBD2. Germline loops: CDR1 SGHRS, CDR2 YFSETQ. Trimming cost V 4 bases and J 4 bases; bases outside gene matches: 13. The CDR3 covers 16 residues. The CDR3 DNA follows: TGCGCCAGCAGCCGGTTCGGGGGGGCCCCCACTTACGAGCAGTACTTC. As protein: CASSRFGGAPTYEQYF.

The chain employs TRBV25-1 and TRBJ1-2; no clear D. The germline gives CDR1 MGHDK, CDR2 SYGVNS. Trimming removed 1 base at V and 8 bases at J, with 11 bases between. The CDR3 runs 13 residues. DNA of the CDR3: TGTGCCAGCAGTGAATTGAGTGGAGGCGGCTACACCTTC. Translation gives CASSELSGGGYTF.

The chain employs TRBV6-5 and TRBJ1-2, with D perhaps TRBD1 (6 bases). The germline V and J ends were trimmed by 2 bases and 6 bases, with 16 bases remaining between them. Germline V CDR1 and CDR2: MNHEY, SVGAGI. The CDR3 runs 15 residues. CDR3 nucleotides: TGTGCCAGCAGTTACCTGGGGGGGCTTAAAGATGGCTACACCTTC. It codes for CASSYLGGLKDGYTF.

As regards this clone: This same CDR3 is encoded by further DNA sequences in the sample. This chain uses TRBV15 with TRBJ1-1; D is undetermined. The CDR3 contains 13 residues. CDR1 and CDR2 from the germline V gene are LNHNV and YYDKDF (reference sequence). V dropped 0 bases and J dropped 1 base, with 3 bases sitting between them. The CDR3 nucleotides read TGTGCCACCAGCAGAGACAGGAACACTGAAGCTTTCTTT. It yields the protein CATSRDRNTEAFF.

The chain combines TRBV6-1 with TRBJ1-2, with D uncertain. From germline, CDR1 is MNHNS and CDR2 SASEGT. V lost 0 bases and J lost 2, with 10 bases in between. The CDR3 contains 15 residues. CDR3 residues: CASSEALKANYGYTF. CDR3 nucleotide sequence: TGTGCCAGCAGTGAAGCGCTGAAAGCGAACTATGGCTACACCTTC.

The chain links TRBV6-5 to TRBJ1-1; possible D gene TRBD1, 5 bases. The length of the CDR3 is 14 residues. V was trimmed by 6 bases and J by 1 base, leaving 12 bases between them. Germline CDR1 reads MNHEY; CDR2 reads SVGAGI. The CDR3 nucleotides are TGTGCCAGCAGGTCCTCAGGGCGGAACACTGAAGCTTTCTTT. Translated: CASRSSGRNTEAFF.